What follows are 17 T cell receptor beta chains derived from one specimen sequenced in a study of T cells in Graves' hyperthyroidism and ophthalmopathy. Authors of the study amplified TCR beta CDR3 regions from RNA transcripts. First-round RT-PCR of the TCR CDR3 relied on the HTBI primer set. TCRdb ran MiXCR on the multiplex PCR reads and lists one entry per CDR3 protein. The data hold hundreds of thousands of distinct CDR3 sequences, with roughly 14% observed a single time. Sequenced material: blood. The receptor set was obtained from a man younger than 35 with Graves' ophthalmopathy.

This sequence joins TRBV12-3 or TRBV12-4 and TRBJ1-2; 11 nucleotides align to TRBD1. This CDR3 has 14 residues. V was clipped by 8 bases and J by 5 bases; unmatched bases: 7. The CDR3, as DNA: TGTGCCAGCCTAGGAGGGACAGGGGGGTATGGCTACACCTTC. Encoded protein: CASLGGTGGYGYTF.

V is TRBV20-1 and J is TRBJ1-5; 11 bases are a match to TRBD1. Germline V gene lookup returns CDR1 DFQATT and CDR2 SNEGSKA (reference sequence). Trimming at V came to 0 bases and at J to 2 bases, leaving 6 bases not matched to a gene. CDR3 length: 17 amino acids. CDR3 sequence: CSAREGQGALGNQPQHF. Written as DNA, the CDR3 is TGCAGTGCTAGAGAAGGACAGGGGGCATTGGGCAATCAGCCCCAGCATTTT.

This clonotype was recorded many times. The CDR3 DNA follows: TGTGCCAGCAGTTTGGCTAGCGGGAGCGAGCAGTACTTC. Translating gives CASSLASGSEQYF. This chain uses TRBV12-3 or TRBV12-4 with TRBJ2-7, with 10 bases aligning to TRBD2. The CDR3 has 13 residues. J lost 6 bases, V lost 3 bases, and 2 bases had no gene match.

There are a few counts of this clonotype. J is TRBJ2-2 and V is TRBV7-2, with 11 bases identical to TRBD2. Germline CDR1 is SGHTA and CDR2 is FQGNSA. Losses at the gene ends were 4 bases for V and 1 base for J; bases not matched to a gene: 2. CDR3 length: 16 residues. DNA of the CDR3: TGTGCCAGCAGCTATAGCGGGGGGGAGAACACCGGGGAGCTGTTTTTT. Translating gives CASSYSGGENTGELFF.

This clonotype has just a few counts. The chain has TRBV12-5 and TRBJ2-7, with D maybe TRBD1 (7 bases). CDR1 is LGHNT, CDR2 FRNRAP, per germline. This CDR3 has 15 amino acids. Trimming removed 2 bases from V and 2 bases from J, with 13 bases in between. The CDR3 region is CASGLPRGATYEQYF. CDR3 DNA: TGTGCTAGTGGTTTGCCCAGGGGGGCCACCTACGAGCAGTACTTC. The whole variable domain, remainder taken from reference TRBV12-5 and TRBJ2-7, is DARVTQTPRHKVTEMGQEVTMRCQPILGHNTVFWYRQTMMQGLELLAYFRNRAPLDDSGMPKDRFSAEMPDATLATLKIQPSEPRDSAVYFCASGLPRGATYEQYFGPGTRLTVT.

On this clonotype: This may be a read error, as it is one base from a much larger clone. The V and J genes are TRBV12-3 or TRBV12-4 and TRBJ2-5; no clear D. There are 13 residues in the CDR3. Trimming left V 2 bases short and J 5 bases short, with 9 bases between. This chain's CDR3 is CASSLIPWETQYF. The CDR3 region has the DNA TGTGCCAGCAGTTTAATTCCGTGGGAGACCCAGTACTTC.

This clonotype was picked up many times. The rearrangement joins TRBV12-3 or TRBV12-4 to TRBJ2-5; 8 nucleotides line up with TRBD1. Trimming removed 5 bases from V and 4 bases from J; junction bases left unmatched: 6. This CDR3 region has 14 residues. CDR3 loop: CASSRSDRGETQYF. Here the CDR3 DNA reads TGTGCCAGCAGTCGCTCCGACAGGGGAGAGACCCAGTACTTC.

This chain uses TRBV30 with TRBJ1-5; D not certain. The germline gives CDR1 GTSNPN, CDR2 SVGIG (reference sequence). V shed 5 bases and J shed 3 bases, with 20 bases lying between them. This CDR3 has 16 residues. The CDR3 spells CAWALAKDGYNQPQHF. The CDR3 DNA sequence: TGTGCCTGGGCCTTAGCTAAGGACGGCTACAATCAGCCCCAGCATTTT. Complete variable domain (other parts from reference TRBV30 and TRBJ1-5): SQTIHQWPATLVQPVGSPLSLECTVEGTSNPNLYWYRQAAGRGLQLLFYSVGIGQISSEVPQNLSASRPQDRQFILSSKKLLLSDSGFYLCAWALAKDGYNQPQHFGDGTRLSIL.

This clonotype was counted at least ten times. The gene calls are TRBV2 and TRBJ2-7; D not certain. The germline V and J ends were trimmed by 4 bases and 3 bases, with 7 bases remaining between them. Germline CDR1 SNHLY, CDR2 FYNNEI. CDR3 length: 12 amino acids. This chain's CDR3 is CASSVSGYEQYF. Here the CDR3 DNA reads TGTGCCAGCAGTGTGAGTGGCTACGAGCAGTACTTC.

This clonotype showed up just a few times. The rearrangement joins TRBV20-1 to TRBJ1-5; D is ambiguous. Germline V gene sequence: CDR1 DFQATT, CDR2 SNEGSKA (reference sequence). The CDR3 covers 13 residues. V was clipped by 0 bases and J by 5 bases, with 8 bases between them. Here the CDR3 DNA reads TGCAGTGCTAGAGAAGGGATGTATCAGCCCCAGCATTTT. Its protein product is CSAREGMYQPQHF.

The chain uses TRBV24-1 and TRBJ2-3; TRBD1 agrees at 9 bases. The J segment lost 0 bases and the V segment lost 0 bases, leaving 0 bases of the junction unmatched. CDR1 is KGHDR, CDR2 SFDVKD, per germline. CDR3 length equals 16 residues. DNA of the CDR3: TGTGCCACCAGTGATTTGGGACAGGGGAGCACAGATACGCAGTATTTT. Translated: CATSDLGQGSTDTQYF.

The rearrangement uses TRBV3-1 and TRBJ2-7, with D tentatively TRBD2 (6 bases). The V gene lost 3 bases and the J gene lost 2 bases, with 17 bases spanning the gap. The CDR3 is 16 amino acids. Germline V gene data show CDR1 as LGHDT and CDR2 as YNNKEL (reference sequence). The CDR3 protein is CASSQSVAGSPYEQYF. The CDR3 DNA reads TGTGCCAGCAGCCAGTCTGTGGCGGGGAGCCCCTACGAGCAGTACTTC.

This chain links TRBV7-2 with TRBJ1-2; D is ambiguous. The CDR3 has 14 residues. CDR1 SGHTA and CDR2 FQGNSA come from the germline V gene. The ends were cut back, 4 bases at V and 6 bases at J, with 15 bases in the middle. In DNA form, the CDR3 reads TGTGCCAGCAGCTCCCTGTGGGCTCTGGATGGCTACACCTTC. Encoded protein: CASSSLWALDGYTF. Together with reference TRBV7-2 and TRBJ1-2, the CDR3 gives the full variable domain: GAGVSQSPSNKVTEKGKDVELRCDPISGHTALYWYRQSLGQGLEFLIYFQGNSAPDKSGLPSDRFSAERTGGSVSTLTIQRTQQEDSAVYLCASSSLWALDGYTFGSGTRLTVV.

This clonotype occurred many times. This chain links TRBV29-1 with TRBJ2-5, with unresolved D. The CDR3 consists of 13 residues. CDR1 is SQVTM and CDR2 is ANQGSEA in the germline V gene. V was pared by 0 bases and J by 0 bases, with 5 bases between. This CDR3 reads CSVEDRDQETQYF. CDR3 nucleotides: TGCAGCGTTGAAGATAGGGACCAAGAGACCCAGTACTTC.

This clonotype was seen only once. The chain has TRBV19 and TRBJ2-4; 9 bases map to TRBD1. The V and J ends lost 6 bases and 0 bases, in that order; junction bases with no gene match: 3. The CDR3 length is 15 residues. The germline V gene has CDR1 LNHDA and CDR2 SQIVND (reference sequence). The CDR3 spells CASRGTGTAKNIQYF. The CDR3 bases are TGTGCCAGTAGGGGGACAGGGACAGCCAAAAACATTCAGTACTTC.

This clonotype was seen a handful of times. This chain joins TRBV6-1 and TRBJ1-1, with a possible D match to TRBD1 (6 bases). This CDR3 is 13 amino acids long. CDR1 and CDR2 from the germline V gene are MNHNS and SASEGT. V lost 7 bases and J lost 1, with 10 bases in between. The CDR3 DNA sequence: TGTGCCAGCACAGGGGTACAGAACACTGAAGCTTTCTTT. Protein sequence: CASTGVQNTEAFF.

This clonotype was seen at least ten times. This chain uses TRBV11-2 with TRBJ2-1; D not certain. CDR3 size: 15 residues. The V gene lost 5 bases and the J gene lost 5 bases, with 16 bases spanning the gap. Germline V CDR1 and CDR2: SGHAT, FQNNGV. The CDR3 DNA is TGTGCCAGCAGCACTATAGCCCCCCAGGACAATGAGCAGTTCTTC. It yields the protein CASSTIAPQDNEQFF.